The clone carrying this TCR beta chain was counted only a few times. This entry comes from a study of CD8 T cells in Susac syndrome. The CDR3 is 14 amino acids. In germline, CDR1 is SGHKS, CDR2 YYEKEE (reference sequence). V lost 0 bases and J lost 2, with 8 bases in between. After extraction with the RNeasy kit, roughly 0.5 to 1 ug of the RNA was reverse transcribed using random hexamers. TCRdb ran MiXCR on the immunoSEQ multiplex PCR reads and lists one entry per CDR3 protein. The table lists some 220,000 distinct CDR3 sequences, 95% of them singletons. The TCR was taken from a human donor with multiple sclerosis. Sequencing input: CD4+ T cells from PBMCs. The chain employs TRBV5-5 and TRBJ2-5; the D gene is possibly TRBD1 (6 bases). The CDR3 DNA follows: TGTGCCAGCAGCTTGGCGGGACAACAAGAGACCCAGTACTTC. It specifies CASSLAGQQETQYF.